The present T cell receptor beta chain was sequenced within a study of blood T cells in healthy people across ages. General study points: With age, beta diversity per million T cells declined roughly linearly, significantly by 40. Both higher diversity and more naive CD4+ cells marked long-lived donors when set against aged donors.

Primers used in a second PCR of about 6 to 11 cycles were a sample-barcoded 5' primer and a J-beta primer mix. A single record per CDR3 protein comes from TCRdb applying MiXCR to the 5' RACE reads. This sample has about 670,000 distinct CDR3 sequences, with approximately 52% found just once. Germline V gene sequence: CDR1 MGHDK, CDR2 SYGVNS. CDR3 size: 14 residues. As for this clonotype: Its antigen remains unknown. The germline gene is not matched at one end of the junction; a read error may be the cause.

Input material: blood. This TCR was recovered from a woman older than 75 in good health. This chain joins TRBV25-1 and TRBJ1-2; D call uncertain. As DNA, the CDR3 is TGTGTCAGCAGCGATACCTGGATAGGGTATGGCTACACCTTC. It yields the protein CVSSDTWIGYGYTF.